This T cell receptor beta chain originates from a study of blood T cell repertoires in COVID-19. Study-wide context: PBMCs, B-cell-depleted T cells, or T cells were the source of the cDNA or gDNA that made up the material.

V gave up 1 base and J gave up 4 bases; unmatched junction bases: 8. CDR1 and CDR2 (germline): MNHEY, SMNVEV (reference sequence). The CDR3 covers 16 residues. Patients of the Seattle cohort, enrolled during active infection, were followed longitudinally. This table comes from immunoSEQ multiplex PCR, and its TCRdb copy is limited to in-frame clones, with some not included. The sample contains about 260,000 clones, 91% of which appear only once. This chain joins TRBV27 and TRBJ2-3; 7 positions match TRBD2. Source material: peripheral blood. The sequence was collected from a person aged 18 to 29 with COVID-19, enrolled during active disease. The CDR3 DNA reads TGTGCCAGCAGTTTATTGGCGGGAGTGGGCGCAGATACGCAGTATTTT. As protein: CASSLLAGVGADTQYF.